Listed below are T cell receptor beta chains from one sample, sequenced in a study of identical twins. One entry per CDR3 protein results from TCRdb running MiXCR on the 5' RACE reads. Among around 690,000 distinct CDR3 sequences, roughly 20% were seen once, and the ten largest hold about 4.3%. This sample also appeared in a second study, on T cells expressing NK-cell markers.

Sequencing was carried out using PBMCs. The receptors originated from a woman aged 18-29 years in good health. Each CDR3 is given with its conserved first and last residue. A D gene is named only where the DNA matches it firmly. Some rows have no size entry. The others give once, few or many, or a class for an expanded clone.

D,size,V,J,length,CDR3,DNA
-,few,TRBV12-3/TRBV12-4,TRBJ1-2,12,CATKPYNYGYTF,TGTGCCACGAAGCCGTATAACTATGGCTACACCTTC
TRBD1,many,TRBV20-1,TRBJ2-7,14,CSARGPGTGIEQYF,TGCAGTGCTAGAGGTCCCGGGACAGGGATAGAGCAGTACTTC
-,many,TRBV20-1,TRBJ2-1,12,CSAMRTGTEQFF,TGCAGTGCTATGAGAACAGGGACTGAGCAGTTCTTC
TRBD2,few,TRBV5-5,TRBJ2-1,15,CASSLAWGGINEQFF,TGTGCCAGCAGCTTGGCCTGGGGAGGGATAAATGAGCAGTTCTTC
-,once,TRBV6-2/TRBV6-3,TRBJ2-1,17,CASSFLLAATGRNEQFF,TGTGCCAGCAGTTTCCTACTAGCCGCCACGGGAAGGAATGAGCAGTTCTTC
-,many,TRBV20-1,TRBJ1-5,14,CSARASQRNQPQHF,TGCAGTGCTAGAGCGAGCCAGCGCAATCAGCCCCAGCATTTT
-,many,TRBV10-3,TRBJ2-1,13,CAIGYGGLNEQFF,TGTGCCATCGGCTACGGGGGTCTTAATGAGCAGTTCTTC
-,few,TRBV5-1,TRBJ2-7,13,CASSIGGPDEQYF,TGCGCCAGCAGCATCGGCGGCCCCGACGAGCAGTACTTC
TRBD2,-,TRBV13,TRBJ2-7,16,CASSIGLAGRISEQYF,TGTGCCAGCAGCATAGGACTAGCGGGACGTATTAGCGAGCAGTACTTC
TRBD2,many,TRBV10-2,TRBJ2-1,16,CASNYRGLAGNNEQFF,TGCGCCAGCAATTATCGAGGTCTAGCGGGAAACAATGAGCAGTTCTTC
-,many,TRBV9,TRBJ2-1,13,CASRDTGAVEQFF,TGTGCCAGCAGAGATACGGGAGCAGTTGAGCAGTTCTTC
TRBD1,-,TRBV12-3/TRBV12-4,TRBJ2-7,16,CASSFTTGTGTYEQYF,TGTGCCAGCAGTTTCACTACCGGGACAGGGACCTACGAGCAGTACTTC
-,-,TRBV12-3/TRBV12-4,TRBJ2-7,11,CASSRGFEQYF,TGTGCCAGCAGTAGGGGGTTCGAGCAGTACTTC
-,-,TRBV12-3/TRBV12-4,TRBJ2-1,13,CASTTLIRNEQFF,TGTGCCAGCACGACCCTTATCAGGAATGAGCAGTTCTTC
-,-,TRBV5-1,TRBJ2-7,14,CASSLTYSSYEQYF,TGCGCCAGCAGCTTGACCTACAGCTCCTACGAGCAGTACTTC
TRBD2,-,TRBV27,TRBJ2-1,17,CASSTDRLAGVINEQFF,TGTGCCAGCAGTACCGACCGACTAGCGGGAGTTATTAATGAGCAGTTCTTC